The 28 T cell receptor beta chains below come from one sample, sequenced in a study of blood T cell repertoires in COVID-19. Profiled with immunoSEQ multiplex PCR; TCRdb holds only in-frame clones, not every one. The sample carries some 100,000 clones, 80% to 90% recorded once. The source material was peripheral blood. These receptors originate from a woman of 80 years or more with active COVID-19.

V usage is TRBV9 and J usage is TRBJ2-2; 10 nucleotides match TRBD1. The CDR3 sequence is 17 residues long. Germline V lookup: CDR1 SGDLS, CDR2 YYNGEE. The trim removed 5 bases at V and 5 bases at J, leaving 12 bases unmatched. DNA for the CDR3: TGTGCCAGCAGTCCCCCGGGACAGGGGAGTAAAACCGGGGAGCTGTTTTTT. Amino acids: CASSPPGQGSKTGELFF.

The chain recombines TRBV4-3 with TRBJ2-7, with 7 nucleotides matching TRBD2. V lost 0 bases, J lost 1 base, and 6 bases stayed unmatched. The length of the CDR3 is 16 residues. Germline V lookup: CDR1 LGHNA, CDR2 YSLEER. The CDR3 DNA is TGCGCCAGCAGCCAAGATCCCTGGACTAGGTCCTACGAGCAGTACTTC. It specifies CASSQDPWTRSYEQYF.

The chain has TRBV7-9 and TRBJ2-7; D ambiguous. Germline V gene lookup returns CDR1 SEHNR and CDR2 FQNEAQ (reference sequence). The CDR3 is 13 residues long. V was pared by 4 bases and J by 3 bases, with 10 bases between. CDR3 loop: CASSWATDYEQYF. The CDR3 DNA reads as TGTGCCAGCAGCTGGGCCACAGACTACGAGCAGTACTTC.

The sample holds one count of this clone. Written as DNA, the CDR3 is TGTGCCAGCAGTGCGCGGGCGGCTACGCAGTATTTT. Residues: CASSARAATQYF. V is TRBV2 and J is TRBJ2-3, with D possibly being TRBD2 (5 bases). The V gene's germline CDR1 is SNHLY and CDR2 FYNNEI. Trimming cost V 4 bases and J 8 bases, with 10 bases left between them. The length of the CDR3 is 12 residues. The whole variable domain, remainder taken from reference TRBV2 and TRBJ2-3, is EPEVTQTPSHQVTQMGQEVILRCVPISNHLYFYWYRQILGQKVEFLVSFYNNEISEKSEIFDDQFSVERPDGSNFTLKIRSTKLEDSAMYFCASSARAATQYFGPGTRLTVL.

This rearrangement joins TRBV30 to TRBJ2-2; 7 nucleotides match TRBD2. CDR1 is GTSNPN, CDR2 SVGIG, per germline (reference sequence). After removal of 3 bases from V and 7 bases from J, the junction contained 5 bases not matched to a gene. The CDR3 is made up of 13 amino acids. CDR3 DNA: TGTGCCTGGAGACGGGAGGAGTTCGGGGAGCTGTTTTTT. Its protein product is CAWRREEFGELFF. Looking up the rest from reference TRBV30 and TRBJ2-2 gives the full variable domain: SQTIHQWPATLVQPVGSPLSLECTVEGTSNPNLYWYRQAAGRGLQLLFYSVGIGQISSEVPQNLSASRPQDRQFILSSKKLLLSDSGFYLCAWRREEFGELFFGEGSRLTVL.

The gene calls are TRBV5-4 and TRBJ2-5; TRBD1 matches 8 bases. Germline CDR1 and CDR2: SGHNT and YYREEE (reference sequence). Trimming at V came to 3 bases and at J to 4 bases, leaving 5 bases not matched to a gene. This CDR3 contains 14 residues. CDR3 bases: TGTGCCAGCAGCTACGGACAGGGCCTAGAGACCCAGTACTTC. This codes for CASSYGQGLETQYF.

The DNA for the CDR3 is TGTGCCAGCAGTTTATCAGCGGGGAGGGCCGGTTCCTACGAGCAGTACTTC. Translated, it gives CASSLSAGRAGSYEQYF. V and J are TRBV27 and TRBJ2-7; 7 nucleotides agree with TRBD2. With 0 bases clipped from V and 1 base from J, the junction kept 9 bases outside the gene matches. Germline V gene sequence: CDR1 MNHEY, CDR2 SMNVEV (reference sequence). This CDR3 comprises 17 residues.

CDR3 residues: CASSFRAPWGEKLFF. Written as DNA, the CDR3 is TGTGCCAGCAGTTTCAGGGCTCCCTGGGGTGAAAAACTGTTTTTT. This chain uses TRBV27 with TRBJ1-4; a weak D match, TRBD1 (5 bases). CDR1 and CDR2 (germline): MNHEY, SMNVEV (reference sequence). V lost 3 bases, J lost 7 bases, and 15 bases lay in between. This CDR3 has 15 residues.

The rearrangement joins TRBV21-1 to TRBJ2-4; the DNA was not used to check the table's D call, TRBD1. TRBV21-1 is marked as a pseudogene. The CDR3 has 17 residues. CDR3 in DNA: TGTGCCAGCAGCACCACGTGGGGGCCAGGGCCCGAAAACATTCAGTACTTC. Its protein is CASSTTWGPGPENIQYF.

This clone was recorded once. The genes are TRBV5-5 and TRBJ2-7, with a possible D match to TRBD2 (6 bases). The CDR3 is 14 amino acids. V lost 2 bases to trimming and J lost 4 bases, with 13 bases between them. Per the germline V gene, CDR1 is SGHKS and CDR2 is YYEKEE (reference sequence). The chain's CDR3 is CASSLVGTQYEQYF. CDR3 in DNA: TGTGCCAGCAGCTTAGTCGGGACTCAGTACGAGCAGTACTTC.

The V call is TRBV6-5, the J call TRBJ2-1; 12 bases line up with TRBD2. The V gene end was trimmed by 6 bases and the J gene end by 6 bases; junction bases not matched to a gene: 6. The CDR3 contains 15 residues. The germline CDR1 and CDR2 sequences are MNHEY and SVGAGI. This CDR3 is CASRWTSGKANEQFF. CDR3 nucleotide sequence: TGTGCCAGCAGATGGACTAGCGGGAAAGCCAATGAGCAGTTCTTC.

This clone was found once. The chain employs TRBV29-1 and TRBJ2-1, with 7 bases that match TRBD2. The CDR3 runs 13 residues. J was trimmed by 7 bases and V by 6 bases; bases with no gene match: 9. Germline lookup yields CDR1 SQVTM and CDR2 ANQGSEA. The CDR3 sequence is CSVSSGRQNEQFF. CDR3 DNA: TGCAGCGTGAGTAGCGGGCGTCAAAATGAGCAGTTCTTC.

The CDR3, as DNA: TGCGCCAGCATGAAAGGCCGCGGGACAGGGGGAACCGGGGAGCTGTTTTTT. Its protein product is CASMKGRGTGGTGELFF. The chain employs TRBV10-2 and TRBJ2-2; 11 bases are a match to TRBD1. This CDR3 region has 17 residues. With 7 bases clipped from V and 5 bases from J, the junction kept 12 bases outside the gene matches. Germline V gene sequence: CDR1 WSHSY, CDR2 SAAADI.

This chain uses TRBV5-8 with TRBJ1-1; D gene unclear. V lost 4 bases, J lost 7 bases, and 26 bases lay in between. This CDR3 is 17 amino acids long. Germline CDR1 is SGHTS and CDR2 is YDEGEE. The CDR3 sequence is CASSTRLGGSITGEAFF. In DNA, the CDR3 is TGTGCCAGCAGCACCCGCCTGGGTGGGTCGATAACGGGTGAAGCTTTCTTT.

This rearrangement joins TRBV20-1 to TRBJ2-3, with 9 bases fitting TRBD2. Germline trimming cut 3 bases from V and 0 bases from J; bases unmatched to any gene: 1. The germline V gene has CDR1 DFQATT and CDR2 SNEGSKA (reference sequence). This CDR3 region has 14 residues. The CDR3 is CSASSGSSTDTQYF. Here the CDR3 DNA reads TGCAGTGCTAGTAGCGGGAGTAGCACAGATACGCAGTATTTT.

This chain joins TRBV6-6 and TRBJ2-7; D not resolved. The ends were cut back, 6 bases at V and 2 bases at J, with 8 bases in the middle. The CDR3 is 12 residues long. Looked up from germline, CDR1 is MNHNY and CDR2 is SVGAGI (reference sequence). CDR3 protein: CASRGGTYEQYF. In DNA, the CDR3 is TGTGCCAGCAGAGGCGGTACCTACGAGCAGTACTTC.

J is TRBJ2-5 and V is TRBV4-2; 11 nucleotides align to TRBD2. V lost 0 bases to trimming and J lost 4 bases; unmatched junction nucleotides: 10. The CDR3 length is 18 residues. The germline V gene encodes CDR1 LGHNA and CDR2 YNFKEQ. The CDR3 here is CASSQEALTSGNPETQYF. The CDR3 nucleotides are TGTGCCAGCAGCCAAGAGGCCCTGACTAGCGGGAACCCAGAGACCCAGTACTTC.

The gene calls are TRBV20-1 and TRBJ2-1; 9 bases are a match to TRBD2. Trimming removed 3 bases from V and 8 bases from J; junction bases left unmatched: 8. The CDR3 covers 14 residues. Germline CDR1 and CDR2: DFQATT and SNEGSKA (reference sequence). CDR3 nucleotides: TGCAGTGCTAGTAGTCTAGCGGGAATGTATGAGCAGTTCTTC. It encodes CSASSLAGMYEQFF.

The chain is built from TRBV5-8 and TRBJ1-6; D is unresolved. Trimming cost V 2 bases and J 8 bases, with 5 bases left between them. From germline, CDR1 is SGHTS and CDR2 YDEGEE. The CDR3 sequence is 12 residues long. CDR3 coding DNA: TGTGCCAGCAGCTTCCAATATTCACCCCTCCACTTT. It specifies CASSFQYSPLHF.

J is TRBJ2-1 and V is TRBV5-1; 7 bases fit TRBD2. Germline CDR1 reads SGHRS; CDR2 reads YFSETQ. V shed 0 bases and J 3 bases; nucleotides not matched to a gene: 6. The CDR3 is 16 amino acids. The CDR3 region has the DNA TGCGCCAGCAGCTTGGACGAGCGGGGCGTCTACAATGAGCAGTTCTTC. It is translated as CASSLDERGVYNEQFF.

This chain connects TRBV7-9 to TRBJ2-3; 10 positions agree with TRBD2. The germline V gene encodes CDR1 SEHNR and CDR2 FQNEAQ (reference sequence). This CDR3 spans 15 amino acids. V was clipped by 5 bases and J by 5 bases; unmatched bases: 7. Written as DNA, the CDR3 is TGTGCCAGCAGCCTAGGACTAGCGGTTGTAGATACGCAGTATTTT. It codes for CASSLGLAVVDTQYF.

CDR3 bases: TGTGCCAGTAGTAGGACCGGGGGGTCACCCCTCCACTTT. Protein: CASSRTGGSPLHF. This rearrangement joins TRBV19 to TRBJ1-6, with D tentatively TRBD1 (5 bases). Looked up from germline, CDR1 is LNHDA and CDR2 is SQIVND (reference sequence). There are 13 residues in the CDR3. V lost 4 bases, J lost 10 bases, and 11 bases lay in between.

The J gene is TRBJ2-2, the V gene TRBV4-2, with unresolved D. The V end was cut by 0 bases, the J end by 1 base, with 3 bases between. Germline V lookup: CDR1 LGHNA, CDR2 YNFKEQ. The CDR3 consists of 14 residues. CDR3 in amino acids: CASSQDRNTGELFF. CDR3 DNA: TGTGCCAGCAGCCAAGATCGGAACACCGGGGAGCTGTTTTTT.

This sequence joins TRBV23-1 and TRBJ1-1, with D maybe TRBD1 (5 bases). TRBV23-1 is labeled an ORF, and its function is uncertain. CDR3 length: 19 amino acids. V was trimmed by 3 bases and J by 1 base, leaving 24 bases between them. The CDR3: CASSHTGTPSPSKNTEAFF. CDR3 nucleotides: TGCGCCAGCAGTCACACCGGGACTCCAAGCCCCTCGAAGAACACTGAAGCTTTCTTT.

The chain has TRBV6-1 and TRBJ2-1; TRBD1 matches 7 bases. The germline V gene encodes CDR1 MNHNS and CDR2 SASEGT. The J segment lost 4 bases and the V segment lost 2 bases, leaving 5 bases of the junction unmatched. The CDR3 runs 15 residues. The CDR3, as DNA: TGTGCCAGCAGTGAAACGACAGGGATTTACAATGAGCAGTTCTTC. Translation: CASSETTGIYNEQFF.

J is TRBJ1-1 and V is TRBV6-1, with D possibly being TRBD1 (5 bases). There are 18 residues in the CDR3. Germline CDR1 is MNHNS and CDR2 is SASEGT. Trimming cost V 4 bases and J 6 bases, with 27 bases left between them. The CDR3 loop is CASSAHERGRAFSSEAFF. The CDR3 coding sequence is TGTGCCAGCAGTGCCCATGAGCGGGGCCGGGCCTTTAGCTCTGAAGCTTTCTTT.

This clone was observed a single time. This chain joins TRBV2 and TRBJ2-3; 11 bases fit TRBD2. V shed 8 bases, J shed 4 bases, and the junction held 11 bases outside the gene matches. Germline V gene sequence: CDR1 SNHLY, CDR2 FYNNEI. The CDR3 has 16 residues. The CDR3 region is CASPKEGSGRADTQYF. The CDR3 region has the DNA TGTGCCAGCCCAAAAGAGGGTAGCGGGAGGGCAGATACGCAGTATTTT.

The chain links TRBV3-1 (or the pseudogene TRBV3-2) to TRBJ2-2, with D possibly being TRBD1 (5 bases). CDR1 and CDR2 (germline): LGHDT, YNNKEL (reference sequence). This CDR3 has 16 residues. Deletions cut 4 bases from V and 3 bases from J, with 15 bases between. CDR3 residues: CASSRDSRADTGELFF. CDR3 bases: TGTGCCAGCAGCCGCGACAGCCGGGCGGACACCGGGGAGCTGTTTTTT.